One and the same sample provided the 15 T cell receptor beta chains below, sequenced in a study of cytomegalovirus exposure and HLA in healthy donors. PCR involved 60 Vbeta and 13 Jbeta primers. Only in-frame clones appear in the TCRdb table, and some are missing; sequencing was by immunoSEQ multiplex PCR. The sample lists about 150,000 clones, 75% occurring once. Sequences were obtained from PBMCs. Receptors were obtained from a man in his late teens or twenties in good health and CMV-seropositive.

This clone has just a few counts. The rearrangement uses TRBV2 and TRBJ2-4; possible D gene TRBD2, 6 bases. Germline CDR1 is SNHLY and CDR2 is FYNNEI. The CDR3 length is 13 residues. V was trimmed by 5 bases and J by 10 bases, leaving 15 bases between them. CDR3 region: CASSWAPGEIQYF. Here the CDR3 DNA reads TGTGCCAGCAGTTGGGCCCCGGGGGAGATTCAGTACTTC.

V and J are TRBV19 and TRBJ1-5; 7 nucleotides align to TRBD1. The CDR3 length is 15 residues. V shed 8 bases and J 2 bases; nucleotides not matched to a gene: 9. Germline V gives CDR1 LNHDA, CDR2 SQIVND (reference sequence). CDR3 region: CASGLRQGGNQPQHF. The CDR3 nucleotides are TGTGCCAGTGGCCTTAGACAGGGAGGCAATCAGCCCCAGCATTTT.

The V call is TRBV6-1, the J call TRBJ1-2; 7 bases are shared with TRBD1. The CDR3 has 15 amino acids. Germline CDR1 is MNHNS and CDR2 is SASEGT. The J segment lost 0 bases and the V segment lost 4 bases, leaving 5 bases of the junction unmatched. CDR3 protein: CASSVRQGANYGYTF. The DNA for the CDR3 is TGTGCCAGCAGTGTTAGACAGGGAGCTAACTATGGCTACACCTTC.

This rearrangement joins TRBV7-6 to TRBJ1-1, with 9 nucleotides matching TRBD1. CDR3 length: 14 amino acids. Looked up from germline, CDR1 is SGHVS and CDR2 is FNYEAQ. The V and J ends lost 4 bases and 4 bases, in that order; junction bases with no gene match: 4. The CDR3 loop reads CASSSGTGSTEAFF. CDR3 bases: TGTGCCAGCAGCTCCGGGACAGGGTCCACTGAAGCTTTCTTT.

The chain couples TRBV7-8 to TRBJ2-4; perhaps TRBD2 as D (6 bases). Trimming stripped 0 bases from V and 0 bases from J, with 6 bases between. This CDR3 is built from 15 residues. Germline loops: CDR1 SGHVS, CDR2 FQNEAQ. CDR3 sequence reads: CASSLAGGAKNIQYF. The CDR3 region has the DNA TGTGCCAGCAGCTTAGCGGGGGGAGCCAAAAACATTCAGTACTTC.

The chain combines TRBV19 with TRBJ1-1; no clear D. There are 15 residues in the CDR3. Looked up from germline, CDR1 is LNHDA and CDR2 is SQIVND (reference sequence). Trimming left V 3 bases short and J 2 bases short, with 13 bases between. The CDR3 region has the DNA TGTGCCAGTAGTATTTACCCCGGTGATAACACTGAAGCTTTCTTT. Amino acid sequence: CASSIYPGDNTEAFF.

This sequence joins TRBV28 and TRBJ2-1; TRBD2 might be the D (5 bases). The germline V gene has CDR1 MDHEN and CDR2 SYDVKM. Trimming cost V 6 bases and J 9 bases, with 24 bases left between them. This CDR3 is 16 amino acids long. The CDR3 loop is CASSEGGIPSFAEQFF. In DNA form, the CDR3 reads TGTGCCAGCAGCGAGGGTGGGATCCCATCGTTCGCTGAGCAGTTCTTC.

V and J are TRBV29-1 and TRBJ2-7; TRBD2 agrees at 7 bases. V lost 7 bases to trimming and J lost 3 bases; unmatched junction nucleotides: 9. CDR1 SQVTM and CDR2 ANQGSEA come from the germline V gene. CDR3 length equals 13 residues. DNA for the CDR3: TGCAGCGCTCGACTAGCTGAACGCTACGAGCAGTACTTC. Protein sequence: CSARLAERYEQYF.

The rearrangement joins TRBV7-2 to TRBJ1-1; weak D call: TRBD1 (6 bases). Germline loops: CDR1 SGHTA, CDR2 FQGNSA. The CDR3 length is 14 residues. Trimming left V 5 bases short and J 1 base short, with 11 bases between. CDR3 nucleotides: TGTGCCAGCAGCATCTACAGGGAGAACACTGAAGCTTTCTTT. Protein sequence: CASSIYRENTEAFF.

CDR3 residues: CASSQSDFNSPLHF. CDR3 nucleotide sequence: TGTGCCAGCAGCCAATCGGACTTTAATTCACCCCTCCACTTT. The rearrangement joins TRBV4-2 to TRBJ1-6; D is undetermined. The CDR3 runs 14 residues. V lost 2 bases to trimming and J lost 6 bases, with 8 bases between them. The germline V gene has CDR1 LGHNA and CDR2 YNFKEQ.

This sequence joins TRBV2 and TRBJ2-7, with 9 bases lining up with TRBD2. V gave up 7 bases and J gave up 5 bases; unmatched junction bases: 9. Looked up from germline, CDR1 is SNHLY and CDR2 is FYNNEI. The CDR3 runs 14 residues. The CDR3 here is CASTQWTSDDEQYF. The CDR3 bases are TGTGCCAGCACCCAATGGACTAGCGATGACGAGCAGTACTTC.

This chain uses TRBV6-1 with TRBJ1-5, with TRBD1 matching 7 bases. CDR1 MNHNS and CDR2 SASEGT come from the germline V gene. This CDR3 has 15 residues. Losses at the gene ends were 6 bases for V and 0 bases for J; bases not matched to a gene: 5. DNA of the CDR3: TGTGCCAGCAGGGGGACAGAAGATAGCAATCAGCCCCAGCATTTT. It yields the protein CASRGTEDSNQPQHF.

The chain carries TRBV11-2 and TRBJ2-3; 7 nucleotides agree with TRBD2. V lost 4 bases and J lost 0; bases outside the gene matches: 4. Germline V gives CDR1 SGHAT, CDR2 FQNNGV. This CDR3 is 15 amino acids long. The chain's CDR3 is CASSWTSASTDTQYF. As DNA, the CDR3 is TGTGCCAGCAGCTGGACTAGTGCTAGCACAGATACGCAGTATTTT. The full variable domain, its missing parts supplied by reference TRBV11-2 and TRBJ2-3, is EAGVAQSPRYKIIEKRQSVAFWCNPISGHATLYWYQQILGQGPKLLIQFQNNGVVDDSQLPKDRFSAERLKGVDSTLKIQPAKLEDSAVYLCASSWTSASTDTQYFGPGTRLTVL.

The chain couples TRBV19 to TRBJ2-7; 11 bases line up with TRBD2. The CDR3 length is 15 residues. CDR1 is LNHDA, CDR2 SQIVND, per germline (reference sequence). V lost 3 bases to trimming and J lost 6 bases; unmatched junction nucleotides: 7. CDR3 nucleotide sequence: TGTGCCAGTAGTATGGAGGGACTAGCGGTGGCCGAGCAGTACTTC. This gives the protein CASSMEGLAVAEQYF.

Regarding this clone: The junction departs from germline at one end; a sequencing error may be responsible. Other DNA sequences in this specimen translate into the identical CDR3. This CDR3 reads CASSLTRQGRDTEAFF. In DNA form, the CDR3 reads TGTGCCAGCAGCCTAACAAGGCAGGGGCGCGACACTGAGGCTTTCTTT. V and J are TRBV7-2 and TRBJ1-1, with D maybe TRBD1 (6 bases). Per germline, CDR1 SGHTA and CDR2 FQGNSA. CDR3 size: 16 residues.